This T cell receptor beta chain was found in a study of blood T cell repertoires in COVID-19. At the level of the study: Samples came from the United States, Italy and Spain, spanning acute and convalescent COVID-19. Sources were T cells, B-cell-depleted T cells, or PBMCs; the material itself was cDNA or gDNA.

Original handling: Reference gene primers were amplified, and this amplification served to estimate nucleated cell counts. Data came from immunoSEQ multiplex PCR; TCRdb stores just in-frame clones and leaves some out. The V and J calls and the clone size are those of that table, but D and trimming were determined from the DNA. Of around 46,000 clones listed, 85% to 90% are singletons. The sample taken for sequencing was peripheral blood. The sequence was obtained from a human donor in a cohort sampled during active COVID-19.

CDR3 in DNA: TGTGCCAGCAGCTTGGGTAGTTTCTACGAGCAGTACTTC. Translating it yields CASSLGSFYEQYF. The chain uses TRBV5-4 and TRBJ2-7; D is unresolved. Looked up from germline, CDR1 is SGHNT and CDR2 is YYREEE (reference sequence). V was pared by 0 bases and J by 3 bases, with 7 bases between. CDR3 length: 13 amino acids.